The 20 T cell receptor beta chains in this list originate from one sample, sequenced in a study of healthy donors' naive CD4 and CD8 T cells. A linear amplification protocol produced the TCR libraries from roughly 0.5 ug of total RNA. Each CDR3 protein gets one entry after TCRdb re-called the reads with MiXCR. This sample has some 190,000 distinct CDR3 sequences, with about 76% found just once. The sample consisted of naive CD4+ and CD8+ T cells sorted from blood, pooled from several donors. These receptor sequences come from a pool of human donors in good health; the sample pools cells from several healthy donors.

The V gene is TRBV19, the J gene TRBJ2-1, with D maybe TRBD2 (5 bases). The CDR3 extends over 13 amino acids. Germline V CDR1 and CDR2: LNHDA, SQIVND (reference sequence). The ends were cut back, 1 base at V and 4 bases at J, with 5 bases in the middle. The CDR3 spells CASSIGGYNEQFF. The CDR3 DNA follows: TGTGCCAGTAGTATAGGAGGGTACAATGAGCAGTTCTTC.

This clonotype has a single count. This chain joins TRBV7-8 and TRBJ2-7; possibly TRBD2 for D (6 bases). CDR3 length equals 13 residues. CDR1 SGHVS and CDR2 FQNEAQ come from the germline V gene. Trimming pared 5 bases from V and 7 bases from J, leaving 15 bases between. As DNA, the CDR3 is TGTGCCAGCAGCCCGGGACTCCTCAAGGAGCAGTACTTC. Protein product: CASSPGLLKEQYF.

This clonotype has only a few counts. The chain recombines TRBV29-1 with TRBJ2-1; D possibly uses TRBD1 or TRBD2 (5 bases each). The CDR3 contains 14 residues. The V end was cut by 6 bases, the J end by 0 bases, with 12 bases between. Germline CDR1 is SQVTM and CDR2 is ANQGSEA. The CDR3 here is CSVDGTSSYNEQFF. CDR3 nucleotides: TGCAGCGTGGACGGGACGAGCTCCTACAATGAGCAGTTCTTC.

This clonotype was detected once. The chain recombines TRBV15 with TRBJ2-7; 9 nucleotides agree with TRBD2. The CDR3 has 17 amino acids. V dropped 3 bases and J dropped 1; count of bases not matched to a gene: 10. Germline V gives CDR1 LNHNV, CDR2 YYDKDF (reference sequence). The CDR3 nucleotides are TGTGCCACCAGCAGCGGGCGACTAGCGGCAGGATCCTACGAGCAGTACTTC. It specifies CATSSGRLAAGSYEQYF.

The genes are TRBV19 and TRBJ2-2; D remains unclear. Germline CDR1 reads LNHDA; CDR2 reads SQIVND (reference sequence). This CDR3 contains 14 residues. V was trimmed by 5 bases and J by 6 bases, leaving 13 bases between them. DNA of the CDR3: TGTGCCAGTAGTTCTAAACGGGTCCCCGGGGAGCTGTTTTTT. Amino acid sequence: CASSSKRVPGELFF. Complete variable domain (other parts from reference TRBV19 and TRBJ2-2): DGGITQSPKYLFRKEGQNVTLSCEQNLNHDAMYWYRQDPGQGLRLIYYSQIVNDFQKGDIAEGYSVSREKKESFPLTVTSAQKNPTAFYLCASSSKRVPGELFFGEGSRLTVL.

This clonotype was found once. This sequence joins TRBV7-9 and TRBJ2-7; TRBD1 might be the D (5 bases). The CDR3 is 14 amino acids. Germline V gene data show CDR1 as SEHNR and CDR2 as FQNEAQ (reference sequence). V lost 5 bases and J lost 0, with 11 bases in between. This CDR3 is CASSPQGPSYEQYF. For the CDR3, the DNA is TGTGCCAGCAGCCCCCAGGGTCCCTCCTACGAGCAGTACTTC.

This clonotype was picked up a small number of times. The rearrangement joins TRBV11-1 to TRBJ2-1; 8 bases are a match to TRBD2. With V trimmed by 4 bases and J by 4 bases, 3 bases remained unmatched. This CDR3 region has 14 residues. The germline CDR1 and CDR2 sequences are SGHAT and FQDESV (reference sequence). The CDR3 sequence: CASSSTSGYNEQFF. The DNA of the CDR3 is TGTGCCAGCAGCTCTACTAGCGGATACAATGAGCAGTTCTTC.

The rearrangement uses TRBV6-1 and TRBJ2-1, with 10 bases lining up with TRBD1. This CDR3 contains 15 residues. Germline CDR1 reads MNHNS; CDR2 reads SASEGT. The ends lost 4 bases at V and 7 bases at J; junction bases unmatched: 7. CDR3 residues: CASSGDRGALNEQFF. The CDR3, as DNA: TGTGCCAGCAGTGGGGACAGGGGAGCGTTGAATGAGCAGTTCTTC.

This CDR3 is CASSRGETQYF. The CDR3 DNA reads as TGTGCCAGCTCACGAGGGGAGACCCAGTACTTC. The J gene is TRBJ2-5, the V gene TRBV18, with D maybe TRBD2 (5 bases). Trimming left V 4 bases short and J 5 bases short, with 5 bases between. The CDR3 totals 11 residues. The germline V gene encodes CDR1 KGHSH and CDR2 LQKENI.

This clonotype was picked up one time. CDR3 region: CASSYSPDRGVTEAFF. The CDR3 coding sequence is TGTGCCAGCAGTTACTCCCCGGACAGGGGAGTAACTGAAGCTTTCTTT. This chain uses TRBV6-5 with TRBJ1-1, with 9 bases that match TRBD1. V was clipped by 0 bases and J by 5 bases; unmatched bases: 7. CDR3 length: 16 amino acids. CDR1 is MNHEY and CDR2 is SVGAGI in the germline V gene.

The chain combines TRBV11-2 with TRBJ1-1, with 7 bases lining up with TRBD1. The V gene's germline CDR1 is SGHAT and CDR2 FQNNGV. The CDR3 is 16 residues long. J was trimmed by 0 bases and V by 1 base; bases with no gene match: 5. The CDR3 protein is CASSLGLGQLNTEAFF. DNA of the CDR3: TGTGCCAGCAGCTTAGGGTTGGGACAGCTGAACACTGAAGCTTTCTTT.

This clonotype was detected only once. The chain uses TRBV6-6 and TRBJ2-7; 11 bases fit TRBD2. This CDR3 has 15 amino acids. Per the germline V gene, CDR1 is MNHNY and CDR2 is SVGAGI (reference sequence). The V and J ends lost 2 bases and 0 bases, in that order; junction bases with no gene match: 0. This CDR3 is CASSYTSGGSYEQYF. CDR3 nucleotide sequence: TGTGCCAGCAGTTACACTAGCGGGGGCTCCTACGAGCAGTACTTC.

V gene TRBV25-1 combines with J gene TRBJ2-7, with 7 bases fitting TRBD1. The CDR3 length is 14 residues. Germline V gene data show CDR1 as MGHDK and CDR2 as SYGVNS. V lost 5 bases and J lost 6; bases outside the gene matches: 10. For the CDR3, the DNA is TGTGCCAGCAGTTTATCTCTGACAGGGTTCGAGCAGTACTTC. Its protein is CASSLSLTGFEQYF.

This chain links TRBV4-3 with TRBJ2-3, with D maybe TRBD2 (5 bases). V lost 1 base, J lost 1 base, and 9 bases lay in between. The CDR3 totals 15 residues. Germline loops: CDR1 LGHNA, CDR2 YSLEER. The CDR3 DNA reads as TGCGCCAGCAGCCAAGGCGGGCTCGGCACAGATACGCAGTATTTT. It translates to CASSQGGLGTDTQYF.

This clonotype was counted between two and nine times. The chain has TRBV19 and TRBJ2-6, with 7 nucleotides matching TRBD1. CDR3 length: 17 residues. The germline CDR1 and CDR2 sequences are LNHDA and SQIVND (reference sequence). V dropped 6 bases and J dropped 2; count of bases not matched to a gene: 10. This CDR3 is CASSPDRPRAGANVLTF. CDR3 in DNA: TGTGCCAGTAGCCCGGACAGGCCCAGGGCTGGGGCCAACGTCCTGACTTTC.

The J gene is TRBJ1-5, the V gene TRBV6-2 or TRBV6-3, with no clear D. This CDR3 spans 14 amino acids. V lost 4 bases and J lost 1, with 8 bases in between. CDR1 is MNHEY, CDR2 SVGEGT, per germline. The CDR3 sequence is CASSLPGSNQPQHF. CDR3 DNA: TGTGCCAGCAGTTTACCGGGGAGCAATCAGCCCCAGCATTTT.

The chain uses TRBV11-3 and TRBJ2-5, with D perhaps being TRBD1 or TRBD2 (5 bases each). Germline V gives CDR1 SGHNT, CDR2 YENEEA. This CDR3 comprises 15 residues. Trimming removed 5 bases from V and 5 bases from J, with 18 bases in between. The CDR3 DNA reads as TGTGCCAGCAGCCCGATACGCCGAGAGGGGGAGACCCAGTACTTC. Protein sequence: CASSPIRREGETQYF.

The rearrangement links TRBV5-4 to TRBJ2-5; TRBD2 matches 10 bases. Germline values: CDR1 SGHNT, CDR2 YYREEE (reference sequence). Trimming removed 5 bases from V and 1 base from J; junction bases left unmatched: 8. This CDR3 is built from 16 residues. The CDR3 region has the DNA TGTGCCAGCAGACGTTTTAGCGGGGGGTTCCAAGAGACCCAGTACTTC. This encodes CASRRFSGGFQETQYF.

The chain couples TRBV2 to TRBJ2-5; 7 nucleotides line up with TRBD2. The germline gives CDR1 SNHLY, CDR2 FYNNEI. V lost 8 bases and J lost 3; bases outside the gene matches: 9. The CDR3 is 14 residues long. The CDR3 protein is CASPRGLAEETQYF. CDR3 coding DNA: TGTGCCAGCCCACGAGGGCTAGCGGAAGAGACCCAGTACTTC.

The J gene is TRBJ1-1, the V gene TRBV5-1, with D possibly TRBD1 on 5 matching bases. Germline V lookup: CDR1 SGHRS, CDR2 YFSETQ. The V end was cut by 0 bases, the J end by 4 bases, with 10 bases between. This CDR3 comprises 14 residues. The CDR3 region is CASSLAGLGTEAFF. In nucleotides, the CDR3 is TGCGCCAGCAGCTTGGCGGGGCTAGGCACTGAAGCTTTCTTT.